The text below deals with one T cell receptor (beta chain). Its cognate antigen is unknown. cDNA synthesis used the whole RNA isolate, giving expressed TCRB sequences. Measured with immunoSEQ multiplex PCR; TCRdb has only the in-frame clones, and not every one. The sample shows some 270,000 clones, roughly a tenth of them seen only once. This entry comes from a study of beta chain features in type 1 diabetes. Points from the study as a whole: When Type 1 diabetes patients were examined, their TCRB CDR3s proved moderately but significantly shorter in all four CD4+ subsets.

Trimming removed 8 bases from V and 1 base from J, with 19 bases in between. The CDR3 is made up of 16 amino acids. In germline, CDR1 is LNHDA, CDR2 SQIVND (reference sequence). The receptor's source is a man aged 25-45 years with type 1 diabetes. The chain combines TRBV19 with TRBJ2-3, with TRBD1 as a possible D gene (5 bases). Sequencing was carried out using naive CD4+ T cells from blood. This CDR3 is CASAGAPIGGTDTQYF. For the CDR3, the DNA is TGTGCCAGTGCTGGGGCACCCATAGGTGGCACAGATACGCAGTATTTT. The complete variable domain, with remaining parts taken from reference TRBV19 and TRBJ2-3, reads DGGITQSPKYLFRKEGQNVTLSCEQNLNHDAMYWYRQDPGQGLRLIYYSQIVNDFQKGDIAEGYSVSREKKESFPLTVTSAQKNPTAFYLCASAGAPIGGTDTQYFGPGTRLTVL.